This TCR beta chain was profiled in a study of control samples from healthy donors and cancer patients. The CDR3 spans 13 residues. V lost 5 bases and J lost 5, with 11 bases in between. Germline V gene sequence: CDR1 SEHNR, CDR2 FQNEAQ (reference sequence). The protocol was immunoSEQ multiplex PCR, while the TCRdb copy is restricted to in-frame clones and leaves out a portion. This sample has 71,000 or so clones, with roughly 90% found just once. Material: PBMCs. The TCR was taken from a man between 60 and 70 years old with lung cancer. This chain links TRBV7-9 with TRBJ2-3, with no clear D. CDR3 sequence reads: CASSRTSLDTQYF. The CDR3 nucleotides are TGTGCCAGCAGCCGAACCAGCTTAGATACGCAGTATTTT.